The sequence of this TCR beta chain was determined in a study of early T cells in non-severe SARS-CoV-2 infection. Overall study context: The authors sequenced bulk RNA from unsorted whole blood, leaving chains unpaired.

This clonotype was detected only a few times. Germline V lookup: CDR1 DFQATT, CDR2 SNEGSKA (reference sequence). V lost 0 bases to trimming and J lost 3 bases, with 15 bases between them. CDR3 length: 15 residues. Molecules of cDNA were individually given unique molecular identifiers that were attached to them. TCRdb re-called the 5' RACE reads through MiXCR, storing one row per CDR3 protein. The repertoire consists of about 44,000 distinct CDR3 sequences, with around 6% occurring once and the leading ten covering around 12%. The source material was whole blood. The origin of this receptor is an adult who was a healthcare worker with PCR-confirmed SARS-CoV-2 infection or an uninfected control (not recorded which). The chain employs TRBV20-1 and TRBJ2-7; possible D gene TRBD2, 6 bases. In DNA form, the CDR3 reads TGCAGTGCTAGAGATAGGAGGGGTCCTCTCTACGAGCAGTACTTC. Residues: CSARDRRGPLYEQYF.